These 5 T cell receptor beta chains were all obtained from the same sample, sequenced in a study of human T cells and chemical hapten exposure. Described time point: healthy volunteer bleed at 6 weeks. Total RNA was extracted from unfractionated whole blood. Using its own MiXCR run on the RACE reads, TCRdb lists one record per CDR3 protein. This sample has 50,000 to 70,000 distinct CDR3 sequences, with about 6% found just once. Input material: whole blood. The receptors originated from a female donor in good health. Some clones in this sample may be carry-over from other donors' samples.

This clonotype turned up a few times. The rearrangement joins TRBV29-1 to TRBJ2-1, with 9 bases lining up with TRBD1. The V and J ends lost 7 bases and 8 bases, in that order; junction bases with no gene match: 3. This CDR3 is 11 amino acids long. Germline-derived CDR1 and CDR2 are SQVTM and ANQGSEA. The DNA of the CDR3 is TGCAGCGGGACAGGGGCTGATGAGCAGTTCTTC. Its protein product is CSGTGADEQFF.

This clonotype was detected many times. The chain has TRBV6-5 and TRBJ2-7, with D perhaps matching TRBD1 or TRBD2 (7 bases each). The CDR3 is 14 amino acids. Germline assignment: CDR1 MNHEY and CDR2 SVGAGI. V was cut by 5 bases and J by 2 bases, with 13 bases left in between. CDR3 bases: TGTGCCAGCAGTCTTCAGGGGGGGCCCTACGAGCAGTACTTC. Protein sequence: CASSLQGGPYEQYF.

This clonotype was seen many times. V usage is TRBV20-1 and J usage is TRBJ2-5, with 9 bases identical to TRBD2. Per germline, CDR1 DFQATT and CDR2 SNEGSKA (reference sequence). V dropped 2 bases and J dropped 2; count of bases not matched to a gene: 15. The CDR3 has 18 residues. Here the CDR3 reads CSARSSGPTSGNQETQYF. The CDR3 bases are TGCAGTGCTAGATCATCGGGGCCGACTAGCGGCAATCAAGAGACCCAGTACTTC.

This clonotype was seen a handful of times. The chain couples TRBV9 to TRBJ2-1; 10 bases map to TRBD2. The CDR3 length is 16 residues. Germline V gene sequence: CDR1 SGDLS, CDR2 YYNGEE. V lost 1 base and J lost 8; bases outside the gene matches: 9. DNA for the CDR3: TGTGCCAGCAGCGTAAGGAGCGGGAGGGGTCTCGATGAGCAGTTCTTC. Protein: CASSVRSGRGLDEQFF.

V usage is TRBV28 and J usage is TRBJ1-5; possible D gene TRBD1, 6 bases. CDR1 MDHEN and CDR2 SYDVKM come from the germline V gene. Trimming removed 3 bases from V and 1 base from J, with 10 bases in between. This CDR3 region has 15 residues. CDR3 nucleotide sequence: TGTGCCAGCAGTTTTACCGGGACAAGCAATCAGCCCCAGCATTTT. Translating it yields CASSFTGTSNQPQHF.